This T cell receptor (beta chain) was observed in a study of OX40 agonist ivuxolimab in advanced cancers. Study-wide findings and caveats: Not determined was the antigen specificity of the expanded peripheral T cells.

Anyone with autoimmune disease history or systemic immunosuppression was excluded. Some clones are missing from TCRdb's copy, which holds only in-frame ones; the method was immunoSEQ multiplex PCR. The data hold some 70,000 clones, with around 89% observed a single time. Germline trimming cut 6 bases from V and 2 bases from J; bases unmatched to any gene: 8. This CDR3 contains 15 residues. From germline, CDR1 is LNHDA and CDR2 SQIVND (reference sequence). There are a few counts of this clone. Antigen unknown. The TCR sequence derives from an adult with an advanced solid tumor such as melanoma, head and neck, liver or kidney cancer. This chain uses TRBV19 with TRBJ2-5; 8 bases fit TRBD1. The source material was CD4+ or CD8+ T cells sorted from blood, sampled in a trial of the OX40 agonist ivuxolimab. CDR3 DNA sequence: TGTGCCAGTAGCGGGTCGGGGACAGGACAAGAGACCCAGTACTTC. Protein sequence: CASSGSGTGQETQYF.